These T cell receptor beta chains were read from a single sample in a study of T cells expressing NK-cell markers. TCRdb re-called the 5' RACE reads; every CDR3 protein appears as one record, without DNA. The specimen's table records 150,000 or so distinct CDR3 sequences. The sequenced sample consisted of blood T cells: a sorted CD56 or NKG2C T cell subset, CD4+ or CD8+ T cells, or bulk PBMC T cells (not recorded which). The receptors were gathered from a woman between 18 and 69 years old in good health. Each CDR3 is given with its conserved first and last residue. Fields, in order: V gene, J gene, CDR3 length, CDR3 protein.

V: TRBV4-2; J: TRBJ2-6; length: 18; CDR3: CASSPTPTGLAGANVLTF
V: TRBV3-1; J: TRBJ1-5; length: 14; CDR3: CASSQADRGQPQHF
V: TRBV10-3; J: TRBJ1-2; length: 14; CDR3: CAIIPDRRSGGYTF
V: TRBV20-1; J: TRBJ2-7; length: 15; CDR3: CSASEGGIGSYEQYF
V: TRBV3-1; J: TRBJ2-3; length: 13; CDR3: CASSQGSFDTQYF
V: TRBV12-3/TRBV12-4; J: TRBJ2-6; length: 21; CDR3: CASSLRLAAQKGSSGANVLTF
V: TRBV5-1; J: TRBJ2-3; length: 16; CDR3: CASSLQTSGSADTQYF
V: TRBV20-1; J: TRBJ2-4; length: 15; CDR3: CSAPRGLAGGAIQYF
V: TRBV5-1; J: TRBJ1-3; length: 14; CDR3: CASSLAGIGNTIYF
V: TRBV10-3; J: TRBJ1-2; length: 13; CDR3: CAISKTGDHGYTF
V: TRBV27; J: TRBJ2-3; length: 16; CDR3: CASSFPRLASTDTQYF
V: TRBV3-1; J: TRBJ2-1; length: 17; CDR3: CASSQDVVRGGGNEQFF
V: TRBV20-1; J: TRBJ2-1; length: 17; CDR3: CSARDVAGHHSYNEQFF
V: TRBV11-2; J: TRBJ2-3; length: 18; CDR3: CASKIVPGVPPSTDTQYF
V: TRBV2; J: TRBJ2-7; length: 16; CDR3: CASSEATGQGVYEQYF
V: TRBV24-1; J: TRBJ2-1; length: 16; CDR3: CATSDMGQGSYNEQFF
V: TRBV20-1; J: TRBJ2-3; length: 15; CDR3: CSARRTRRTPDTQYF